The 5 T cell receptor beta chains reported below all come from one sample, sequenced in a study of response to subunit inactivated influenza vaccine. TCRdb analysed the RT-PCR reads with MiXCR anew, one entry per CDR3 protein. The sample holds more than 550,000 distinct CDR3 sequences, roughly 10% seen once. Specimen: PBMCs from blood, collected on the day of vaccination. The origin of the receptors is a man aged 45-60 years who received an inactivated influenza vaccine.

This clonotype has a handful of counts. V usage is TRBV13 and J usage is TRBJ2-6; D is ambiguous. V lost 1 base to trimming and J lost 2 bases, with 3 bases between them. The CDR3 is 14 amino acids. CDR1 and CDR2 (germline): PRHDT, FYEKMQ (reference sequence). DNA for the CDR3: TGTGCCAGCAGCTTAGAAGCTGGGGCCAACGTCCTGACTTTC. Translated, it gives CASSLEAGANVLTF.

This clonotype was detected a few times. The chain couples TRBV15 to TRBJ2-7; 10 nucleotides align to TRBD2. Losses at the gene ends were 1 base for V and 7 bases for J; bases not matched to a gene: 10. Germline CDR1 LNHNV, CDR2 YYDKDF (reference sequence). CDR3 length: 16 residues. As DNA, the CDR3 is TGTGCCACCAGCAGAGGAGGGACTAGCGCCTACACAGAGCAGTACTTC. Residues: CATSRGGTSAYTEQYF.

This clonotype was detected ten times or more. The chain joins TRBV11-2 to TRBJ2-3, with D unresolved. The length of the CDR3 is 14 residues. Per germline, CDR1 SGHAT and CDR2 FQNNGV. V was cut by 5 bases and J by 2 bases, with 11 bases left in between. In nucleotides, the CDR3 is TGTGCCAGCAGCCTATGGGGATTCACAGATACGCAGTATTTT. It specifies CASSLWGFTDTQYF.

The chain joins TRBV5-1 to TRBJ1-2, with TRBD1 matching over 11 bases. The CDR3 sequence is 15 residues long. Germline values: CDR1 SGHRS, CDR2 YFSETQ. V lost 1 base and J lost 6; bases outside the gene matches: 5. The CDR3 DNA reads TGCGCCAGCAGCTTGCGGACAGGGGGCGAAGATGGCTACACCTTC. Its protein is CASSLRTGGEDGYTF.

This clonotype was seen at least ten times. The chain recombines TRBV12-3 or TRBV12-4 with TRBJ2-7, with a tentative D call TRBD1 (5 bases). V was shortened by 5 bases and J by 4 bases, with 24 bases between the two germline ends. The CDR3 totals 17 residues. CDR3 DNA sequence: TGTGCCAGCAGTCTAGGGGCGAGACAGCGCAGATTATACGAGCAGTACTTC. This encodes CASSLGARQRRLYEQYF.